This paragraph reports one T cell receptor (beta chain). Its antigen is unknown. No much larger clone exists at a distance of one base, and base qualities are not known. The data derive from a study of CD8 T cells in Susac syndrome (dated by TCRdb to about 2019). About the full investigation: The study used repertoire sequencing to test whether antigen drove CD8+ T cell activation and differentiation in Susac syndrome.

On the study overall, not on this receptor specifically: The study acknowledged that relatively few individuals were included in the TCR sequencing and HLA analysis.

V and J are truncated by 0 bases and 0 bases respectively, leaving an intervening sequence of 13 bases. The CDR3 spans 17 residues, from the cysteine through the phenylalanine. The kept DNA is CDR3 alone, 51 bases in frame from the first base. Peripheral blood CD8+ and CD4+ T cells from healthy donors, Susac syndrome patients and multiple sclerosis patients were profiled using high-throughput TCR beta sequencing. The multiple sclerosis controls were treatment-naive patients who had stable or active relapsing-remitting disease and met the revised McDonald criteria. Bulk CD8+ and CD4+ T cells were purified by magnetic negative isolation, while CD8+ TEMRA cells were enriched using FACS. Blood was collected in EDTA tubes and processed within 24 hours, with PBMCs isolated through density gradient centrifugation. PBMCs intended for TCR sequencing were cryopreserved in liquid nitrogen and were subsequently thawed in a 37 degrees C water bath. A purity of at least 90% was achieved for sorted or isolated CD4+, CD8+ and CD8+ TEMRA cells.

RNA was extracted using the RNeasy kit, and about 0.45 to 1 ug of the RNA was reverse transcribed with random hexamers. The immunoSEQ multiplex PCR assay, which covers 54 Vbeta and 13 Jbeta segments, was used to amplify TCR beta CDR3 regions. PCR amplification bias was corrected by using a synthetic template baseline for primer optimization and computational correction. In the original analysis: Reads were annotated to V, D and J genes per IMGT and analyzed with immunoSEQ Analyzer, keeping only productive sequences. Clonality was calculated as one minus the Shannon entropy normalized by log2 of the number of productive unique sequences. For each patient and control, public and private clones were evaluated among the 100 most prevalent clones. Clones were defined as Susac-specific when absent from the healthy and MS cohorts, from about 1,100 published viral clones and from other ImmuneACCESS disease sequences. TCRdb trimmed public reads at Q25 via fastp, called clones via MiXCR and kept in-frame beta chains. All rows with the same CDR3 protein become a single entry with the most common DNA and genes. These V and J calls originate from TCRdb's pipeline instead of the authors' own analysis. The sample table records about 300,000 distinct CDR3 sequences; about 90% of these occur just once. The ten top clones hold over 0.05% of the sample.

The TCR originated in a human donor with multiple sclerosis. The specimen was CD4+ T cells from PBMCs. The V gene is TRBV23-1 and the J gene is TRBJ2-3; the D call could be TRBD1 or TRBD2, with each sharing 5 bases. TRBV23-1 is treated as an ORF (open reading frame) with a function not yet certain. The CDR3 reads CASSQSEGTPSTDTQYF. The DNA reads TGCGCCAGCAGTCAATCAGAGGGGACCCCTAGCACAGATACGCAGTATTTT.